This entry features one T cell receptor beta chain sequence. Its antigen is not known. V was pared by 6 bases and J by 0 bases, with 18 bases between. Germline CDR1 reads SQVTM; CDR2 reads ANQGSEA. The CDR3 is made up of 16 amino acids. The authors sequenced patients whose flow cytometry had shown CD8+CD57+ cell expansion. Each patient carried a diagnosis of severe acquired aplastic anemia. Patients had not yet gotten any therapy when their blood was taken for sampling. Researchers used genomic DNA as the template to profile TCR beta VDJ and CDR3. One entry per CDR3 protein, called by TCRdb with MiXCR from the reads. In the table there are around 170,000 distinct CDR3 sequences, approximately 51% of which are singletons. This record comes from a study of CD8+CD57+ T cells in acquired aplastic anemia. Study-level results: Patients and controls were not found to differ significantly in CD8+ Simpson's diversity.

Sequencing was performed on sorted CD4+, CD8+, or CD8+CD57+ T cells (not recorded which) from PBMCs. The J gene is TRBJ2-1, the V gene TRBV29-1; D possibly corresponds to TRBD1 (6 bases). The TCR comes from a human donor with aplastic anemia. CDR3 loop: CSVARQAPFSYNEQFF. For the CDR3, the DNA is TGCAGCGTCGCTAGACAGGCACCTTTCTCCTACAATGAGCAGTTCTTC.